This T cell receptor beta chain is from a study of blood T cell repertoires in COVID-19. The wider study: Material from acute and convalescent COVID-19 was sourced from the United States, Italy and Spain. From T cells, B-cell-depleted T cells, or PBMCs came the material, which was cDNA or gDNA.

Seattle participants joined during active infection and were tracked over time. Authors' analysis steps: Amplification from reference gene primers served as the basis for estimated nucleated cell counts. TCRdb's table, derived via immunoSEQ multiplex PCR, lists solely in-frame clones and lacks some. Clone size and the V and J calls come from that table; the DNA yielded D and trimming. The table includes tens of thousands of clones, 70% to 90% detected once. The CDR3 is 13 amino acids. Germline CDR1 reads LNHDA; CDR2 reads SQIVND (reference sequence). V lost 6 bases and J 3 bases, leaving 11 bases between the germline ends.

This rearrangement joins TRBV19 to TRBJ1-1, with D tentatively TRBD1 (5 bases). This clonotype was obtained from a man in his fifties or sixties with COVID-19, enrolled during active disease. The specimen sequenced was peripheral blood. The CDR3 DNA is TGTGCCAGTAGCGCCGGGACTTACACTGAAGCTTTCTTT. Protein: CASSAGTYTEAFF. The full variable domain, with the rest looked up from reference TRBV19 and TRBJ1-1, is DGGITQSPKYLFRKEGQNVTLSCEQNLNHDAMYWYRQDPGQGLRLIYYSQIVNDFQKGDIAEGYSVSREKKESFPLTVTSAQKNPTAFYLCASSAGTYTEAFFGQGTRLTVV.